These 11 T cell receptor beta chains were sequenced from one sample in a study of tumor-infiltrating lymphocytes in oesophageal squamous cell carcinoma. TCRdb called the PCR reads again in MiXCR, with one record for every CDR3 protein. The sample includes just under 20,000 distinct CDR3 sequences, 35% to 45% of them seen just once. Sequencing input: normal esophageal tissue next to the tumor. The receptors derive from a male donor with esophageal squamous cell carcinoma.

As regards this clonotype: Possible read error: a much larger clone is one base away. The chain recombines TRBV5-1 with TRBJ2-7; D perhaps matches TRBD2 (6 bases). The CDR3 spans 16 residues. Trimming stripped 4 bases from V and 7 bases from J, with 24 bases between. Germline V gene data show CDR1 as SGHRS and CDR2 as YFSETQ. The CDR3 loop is CASSHGGGFSYNEQYF. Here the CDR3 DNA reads TGCGCCAGCAGCCACGGTGGAGGGTTTTCCTACAATGAGCAGTACTTC.

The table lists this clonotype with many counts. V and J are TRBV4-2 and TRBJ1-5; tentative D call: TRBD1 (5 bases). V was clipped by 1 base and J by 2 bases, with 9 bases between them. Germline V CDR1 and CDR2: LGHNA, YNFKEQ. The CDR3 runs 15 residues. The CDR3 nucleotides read TGTGCCAGCAGCCAAGGCAGGGTAGGCAATCAGCCCCAGCATTTT. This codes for CASSQGRVGNQPQHF.

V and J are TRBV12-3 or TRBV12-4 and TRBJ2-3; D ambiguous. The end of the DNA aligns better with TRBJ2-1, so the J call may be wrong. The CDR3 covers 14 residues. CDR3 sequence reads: CASNPVSPYNEQFF. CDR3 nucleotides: TGTGCCAGCAACCCCGTGTCCCCCTACAATGAGCAGTTCTTC.

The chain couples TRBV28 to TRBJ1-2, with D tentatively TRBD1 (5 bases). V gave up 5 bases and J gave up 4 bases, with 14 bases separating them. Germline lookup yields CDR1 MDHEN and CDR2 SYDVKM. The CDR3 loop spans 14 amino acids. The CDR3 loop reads CASSLLQAFYGYTF. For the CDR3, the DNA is TGTGCCAGCAGTCTATTACAGGCGTTCTATGGCTACACCTTC.

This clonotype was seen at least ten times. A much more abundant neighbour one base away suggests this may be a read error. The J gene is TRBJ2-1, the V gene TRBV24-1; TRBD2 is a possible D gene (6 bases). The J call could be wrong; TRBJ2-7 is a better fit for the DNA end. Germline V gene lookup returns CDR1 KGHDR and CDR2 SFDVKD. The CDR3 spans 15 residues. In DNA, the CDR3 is TGTGCCACCGGGGACTCTTCAAGCTCCTACAATGAGCAGTACTTC. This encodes CATGDSSSSYNEQYF.

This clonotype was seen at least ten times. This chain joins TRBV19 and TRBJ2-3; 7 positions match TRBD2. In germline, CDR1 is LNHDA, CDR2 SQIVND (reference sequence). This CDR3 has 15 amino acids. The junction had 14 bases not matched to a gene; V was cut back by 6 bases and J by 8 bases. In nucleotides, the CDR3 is TGTGCCAGTAGCACCCCGGGACTACGCGGTGGTACGCAGTATTTT. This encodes CASSTPGLRGGTQYF.

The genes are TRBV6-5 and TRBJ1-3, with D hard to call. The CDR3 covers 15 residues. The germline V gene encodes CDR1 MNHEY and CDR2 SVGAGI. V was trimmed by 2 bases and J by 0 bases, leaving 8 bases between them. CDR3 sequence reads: CASSYGISSGNTIYF. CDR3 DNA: TGTGCCAGCAGTTACGGGATAAGCTCTGGAAACACCATATATTTT.

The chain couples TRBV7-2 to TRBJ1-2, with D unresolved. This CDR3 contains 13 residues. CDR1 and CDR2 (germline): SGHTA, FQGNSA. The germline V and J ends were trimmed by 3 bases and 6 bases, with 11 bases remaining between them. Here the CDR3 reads CASSLTPAHGYTF. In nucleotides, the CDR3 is TGTGCCAGCAGCTTGACACCCGCCCATGGCTACACCTTC.

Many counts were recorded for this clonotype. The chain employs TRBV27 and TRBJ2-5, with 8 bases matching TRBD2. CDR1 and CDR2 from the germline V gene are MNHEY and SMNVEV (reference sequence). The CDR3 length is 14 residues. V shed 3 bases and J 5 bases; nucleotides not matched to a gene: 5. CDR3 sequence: CASSFREGRETQYF. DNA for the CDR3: TGTGCCAGCAGTTTTCGGGAGGGCCGGGAGACCCAGTACTTC.

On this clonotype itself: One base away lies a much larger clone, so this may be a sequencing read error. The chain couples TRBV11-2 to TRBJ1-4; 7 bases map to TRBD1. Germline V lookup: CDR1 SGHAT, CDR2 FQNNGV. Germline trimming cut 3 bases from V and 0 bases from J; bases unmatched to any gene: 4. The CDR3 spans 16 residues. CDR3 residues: CASSFDRAATNEKLFF. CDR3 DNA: TGTGCCAGCAGCTTTGACAGGGCTGCAACTAATGAAAAACTGTTTTTT. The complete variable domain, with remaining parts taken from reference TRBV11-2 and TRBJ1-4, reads EAGVAQSPRYKIIEKRQSVAFWCNPISGHATLYWYQQILGQGPKLLIQFQNNGVVDDSQLPKDRFSAERLKGVDSTLKIQPAKLEDSAVYLCASSFDRAATNEKLFFGSGTQLSVL.

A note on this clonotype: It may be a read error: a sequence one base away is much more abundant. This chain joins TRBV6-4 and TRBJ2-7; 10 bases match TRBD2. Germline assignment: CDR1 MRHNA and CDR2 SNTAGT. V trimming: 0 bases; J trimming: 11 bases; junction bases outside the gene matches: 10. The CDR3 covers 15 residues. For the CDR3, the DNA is TGTGCCAGCAGTGACTCAGCGGGAGGGTACAATGAGAAGTACTTC. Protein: CASSDSAGGYNEKYF.